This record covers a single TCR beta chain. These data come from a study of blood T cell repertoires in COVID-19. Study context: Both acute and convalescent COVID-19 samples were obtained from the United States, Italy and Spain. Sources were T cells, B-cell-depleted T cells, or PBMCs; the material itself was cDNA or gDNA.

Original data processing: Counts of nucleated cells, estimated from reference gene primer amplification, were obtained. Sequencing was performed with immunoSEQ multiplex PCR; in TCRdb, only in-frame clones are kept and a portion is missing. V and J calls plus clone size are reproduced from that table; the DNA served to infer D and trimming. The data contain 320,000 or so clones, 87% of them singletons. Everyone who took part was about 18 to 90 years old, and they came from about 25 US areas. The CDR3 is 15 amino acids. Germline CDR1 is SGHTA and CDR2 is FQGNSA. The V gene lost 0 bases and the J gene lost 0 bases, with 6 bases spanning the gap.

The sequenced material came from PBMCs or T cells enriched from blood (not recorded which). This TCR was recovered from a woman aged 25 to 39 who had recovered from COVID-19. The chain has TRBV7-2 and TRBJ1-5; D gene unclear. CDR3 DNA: TGTGCCAGCAGCTTAGCGCGCGGTAGCAATCAGCCCCAGCATTTT. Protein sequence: CASSLARGSNQPQHF. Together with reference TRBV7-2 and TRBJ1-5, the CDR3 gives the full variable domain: GAGVSQSPSNKVTEKGKDVELRCDPISGHTALYWYRQSLGQGLEFLIYFQGNSAPDKSGLPSDRFSAERTGGSVSTLTIQRTQQEDSAVYLCASSLARGSNQPQHFGDGTRLSIL.